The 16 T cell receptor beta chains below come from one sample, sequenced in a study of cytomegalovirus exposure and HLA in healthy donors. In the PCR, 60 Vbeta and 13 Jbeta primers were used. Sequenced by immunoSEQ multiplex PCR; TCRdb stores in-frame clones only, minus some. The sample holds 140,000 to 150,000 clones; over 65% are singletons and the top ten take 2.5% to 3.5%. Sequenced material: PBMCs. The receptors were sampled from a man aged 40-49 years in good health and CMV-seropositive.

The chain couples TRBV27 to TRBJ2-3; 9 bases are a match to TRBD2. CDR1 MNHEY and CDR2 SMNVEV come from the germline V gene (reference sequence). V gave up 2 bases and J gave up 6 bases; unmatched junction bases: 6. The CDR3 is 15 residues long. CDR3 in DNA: TGTGCCAGCAGTTTAGGCGGGAGGGCCCTGGATACGCAGTATTTT. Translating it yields CASSLGGRALDTQYF.

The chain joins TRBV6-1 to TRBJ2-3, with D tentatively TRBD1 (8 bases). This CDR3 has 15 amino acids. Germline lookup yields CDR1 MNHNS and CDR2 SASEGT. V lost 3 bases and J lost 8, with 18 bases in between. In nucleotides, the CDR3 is TGTGCCAGCAGTGAGGGGGGGACAGGCGCAGGTACGCAGTATTTT. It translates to CASSEGGTGAGTQYF.

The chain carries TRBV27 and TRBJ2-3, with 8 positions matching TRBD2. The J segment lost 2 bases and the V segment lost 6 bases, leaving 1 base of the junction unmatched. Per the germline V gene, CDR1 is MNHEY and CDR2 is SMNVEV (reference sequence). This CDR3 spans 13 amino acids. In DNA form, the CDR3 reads TGTGCCAGCAGACTAGCGGACACAGATACGCAGTATTTT. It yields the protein CASRLADTDTQYF.

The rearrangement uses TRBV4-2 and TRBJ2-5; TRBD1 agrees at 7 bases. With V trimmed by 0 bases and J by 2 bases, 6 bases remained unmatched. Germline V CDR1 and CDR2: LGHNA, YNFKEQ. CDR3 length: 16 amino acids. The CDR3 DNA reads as TGTGCCAGCAGCCAAGATCGCCAGGGGGTACAAGAGACCCAGTACTTC. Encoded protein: CASSQDRQGVQETQYF.

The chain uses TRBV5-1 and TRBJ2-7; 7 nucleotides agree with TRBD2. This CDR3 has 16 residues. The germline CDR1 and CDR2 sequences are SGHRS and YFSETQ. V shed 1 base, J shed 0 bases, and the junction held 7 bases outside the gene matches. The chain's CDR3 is CASSLTRSSGSYEQYF. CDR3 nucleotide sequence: TGCGCCAGCAGCTTGACCCGTTCTAGCGGCTCCTACGAGCAGTACTTC.

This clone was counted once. The CDR3 loop reads CASSVLNQPQHF. The CDR3 coding sequence is TGTGCCAGCAGCGTATTGAATCAGCCCCAGCATTTT. The gene calls are TRBV7-2 and TRBJ1-5; no definite D call. The CDR3 length is 12 residues. Germline V gene lookup returns CDR1 SGHTA and CDR2 FQGNSA. V lost 5 bases, J lost 4 bases, and 6 bases lay in between.

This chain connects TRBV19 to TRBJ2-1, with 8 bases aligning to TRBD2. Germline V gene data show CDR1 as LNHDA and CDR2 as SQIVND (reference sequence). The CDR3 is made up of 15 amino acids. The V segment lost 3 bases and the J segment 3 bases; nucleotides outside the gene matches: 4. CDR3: CASSMERELYNEQFF. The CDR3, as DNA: TGTGCCAGTAGTATGGAGCGGGAGCTCTACAATGAGCAGTTCTTC.

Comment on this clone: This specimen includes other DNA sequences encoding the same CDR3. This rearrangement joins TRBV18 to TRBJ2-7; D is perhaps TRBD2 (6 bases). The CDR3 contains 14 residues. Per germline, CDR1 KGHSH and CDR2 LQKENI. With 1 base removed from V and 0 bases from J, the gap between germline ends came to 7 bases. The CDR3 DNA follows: TGTGCCAGCTCACCACAGGACTACTCCTACGAGCAGTACTTC. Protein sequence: CASSPQDYSYEQYF.

The CDR3: CASSMQTVAAYNEQFF. In DNA form, the CDR3 reads TGTGCCAGTAGTATGCAGACAGTCGCGGCCTACAATGAGCAGTTCTTC. The chain recombines TRBV19 with TRBJ2-1; D might be TRBD1 (5 bases). Germline CDR1 LNHDA, CDR2 SQIVND (reference sequence). The length of the CDR3 is 16 residues. V lost 3 bases, J lost 2 bases, and 14 bases lay in between.

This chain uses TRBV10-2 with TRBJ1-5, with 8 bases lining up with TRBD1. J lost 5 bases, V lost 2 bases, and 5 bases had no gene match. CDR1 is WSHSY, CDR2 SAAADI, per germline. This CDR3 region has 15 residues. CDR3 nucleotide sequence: TGCGCCAGCAGTGAGCGGACAGGGTTTGATCAGCCCCAGCATTTT. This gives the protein CASSERTGFDQPQHF.

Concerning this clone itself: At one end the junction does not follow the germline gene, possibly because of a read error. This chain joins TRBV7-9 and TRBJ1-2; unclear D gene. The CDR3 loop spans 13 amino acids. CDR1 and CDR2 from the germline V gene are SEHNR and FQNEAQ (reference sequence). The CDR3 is CSSSLLSDYGYTF. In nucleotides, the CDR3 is TGTTCCAGCAGCCTACTGTCGGACTATGGCTACACCTTC.

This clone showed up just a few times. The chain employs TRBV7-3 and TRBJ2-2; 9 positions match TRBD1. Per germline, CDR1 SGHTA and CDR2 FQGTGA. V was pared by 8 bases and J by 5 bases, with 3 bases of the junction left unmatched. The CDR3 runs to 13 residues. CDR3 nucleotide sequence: TGTGCCAGCGGGACAGGGTCGACCGGGGAGCTGTTTTTT. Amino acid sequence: CASGTGSTGELFF.

The CDR3 protein is CASSELAGGNIQYF. In DNA form, the CDR3 reads TGTGCCAGCAGTGAACTAGCGGGAGGGAACATTCAGTACTTC. The chain links TRBV28 to TRBJ2-4; 13 positions match TRBD2. With 5 bases clipped from V and 7 bases from J, the junction kept 2 bases outside the gene matches. From germline, CDR1 is MDHEN and CDR2 SYDVKM. The CDR3 loop spans 14 amino acids.

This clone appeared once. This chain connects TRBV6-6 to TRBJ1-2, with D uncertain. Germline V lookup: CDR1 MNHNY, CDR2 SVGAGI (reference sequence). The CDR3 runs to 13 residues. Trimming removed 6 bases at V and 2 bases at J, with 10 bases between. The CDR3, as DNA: TGTGCCAGCAGGCCCGAGCTCAACTATGGCTACACCTTC. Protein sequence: CASRPELNYGYTF.

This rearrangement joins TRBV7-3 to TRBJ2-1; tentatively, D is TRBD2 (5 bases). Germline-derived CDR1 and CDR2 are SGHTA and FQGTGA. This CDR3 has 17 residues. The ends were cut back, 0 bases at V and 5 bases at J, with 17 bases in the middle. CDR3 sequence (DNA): TGTGCCAGCAGCTTAACGTCTACTAGTCGGCAGAACAATGAGCAGTTCTTC. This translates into CASSLTSTSRQNNEQFF.

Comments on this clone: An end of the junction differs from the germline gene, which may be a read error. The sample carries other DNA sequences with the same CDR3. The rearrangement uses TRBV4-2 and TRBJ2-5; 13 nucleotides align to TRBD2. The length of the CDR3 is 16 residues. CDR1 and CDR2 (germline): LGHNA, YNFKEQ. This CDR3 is CASSQEGLAGTETQYF. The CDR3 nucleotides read TGTGCTAGCAGCCAAGAGGGACTAGCGGGAACAGAGACCCAGTACTTC.